The text below deals with one TCR beta chain. Its antigen is currently unknown. This sample is drawn from a study of T cells after posttransplantation cyclophosphamide. General observations from the study: Tissue-infiltrating T cells from skin or gut overlapped little with blood T cells. TRB clonality was highly associated with recipient CMV seropositivity and reactivation. Later post-transplant blood repertoires were often dominated by donor CD8+ memory clones.

Germline V gene sequence: CDR1 MNHEY, CDR2 SVGAGI. V gave up 0 bases and J gave up 6 bases, with 11 bases separating them. CDR3 length: 15 amino acids. Cyclophosphamide on days +3 and +4 followed busulfan-fludarabine conditioning and a marrow graft. Sequenced by immunoSEQ multiplex PCR; TCRdb stores in-frame clones only, minus some. The sample contains about 43,000 clones, 90% of which appear only once. The material was PBMCs, obtained roughly 59 days after allogeneic stem cell transplant with posttransplant cyclophosphamide. The chain has TRBV6-5 and TRBJ2-2; no clear D gene. This TCR derives from a male patient between 55 and 70 years old who received an allogeneic stem cell transplant from a related donor and was CMV-positive. Certain T cells may be donor cells from the graft. This CDR3 is CASSYSITYPGELFF. CDR3 in DNA: TGTGCCAGCAGTTACTCGATAACCTACCCCGGGGAGCTGTTTTTT.